This TCR beta chain derives from a study of glioma-infiltrating T cells. Study context: WHO grade II oligodendrogliomas or astrocytomas, plus non-recurrent WHO grade IV glioblastomas, were sampled.

Study-level findings and limits: A blood CDR3 motif signature was depleted in highly divergent patients.

With respect to this clonotype: Its antigen is as yet unknown.

The CDR3 is 15 amino acids. Losses at the gene ends were 3 bases for V and 7 bases for J; bases not matched to a gene: 9. Germline values: CDR1 SGHTA, CDR2 FQGNSA. The iRepertoire nested amplicon-rescue multiplex PCR amplified TCR alpha and beta CDR3s from RNA. One entry per CDR3 protein, called by TCRdb with MiXCR from the multiplex PCR reads. Altogether a few hundred thousand distinct CDR3 sequences are present, 35% to 45% being singletons, with the ten largest covering around 12%. This chain joins TRBV7-2 and TRBJ1-5; 7 positions agree with TRBD1. The source of this sequence is a human donor with low-grade glioma or glioblastoma, undergoing nonglioma brain surgery, or in good health (not recorded which). Sequencing was done on a sample of glioma tissue, nonneoplastic brain tissue, or PBMCs (not recorded which). DNA for the CDR3: TGTGCCAGCAGCTTCTACCGACAGGGTCAGCAGCCCCAGCATTTT. Its protein is CASSFYRQGQQPQHF.